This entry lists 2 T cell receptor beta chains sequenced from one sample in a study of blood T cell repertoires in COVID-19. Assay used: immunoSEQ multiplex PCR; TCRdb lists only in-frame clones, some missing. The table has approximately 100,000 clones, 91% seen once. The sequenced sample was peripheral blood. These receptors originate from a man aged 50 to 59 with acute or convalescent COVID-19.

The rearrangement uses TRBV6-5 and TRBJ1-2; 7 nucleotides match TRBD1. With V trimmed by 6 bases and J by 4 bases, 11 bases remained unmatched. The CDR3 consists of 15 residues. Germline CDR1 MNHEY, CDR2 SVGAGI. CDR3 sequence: CASRQRTGEFYGYTF. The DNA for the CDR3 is TGTGCCAGCAGACAACGGACAGGAGAATTCTATGGCTACACCTTC.

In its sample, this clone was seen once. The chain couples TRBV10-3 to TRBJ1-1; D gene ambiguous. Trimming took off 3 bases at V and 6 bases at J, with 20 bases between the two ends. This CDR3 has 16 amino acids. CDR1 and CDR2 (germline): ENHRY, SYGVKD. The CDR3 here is CAISDAVSGVRPEAFF. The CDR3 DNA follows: TGTGCCATCAGTGACGCAGTAAGCGGGGTTCGTCCTGAAGCTTTCTTT.